Listed here are 29 T cell receptor beta chains from one sample, sequenced in a study of a mutant IDH1 vaccine in newly diagnosed glioma. The data were produced by immunoSEQ multiplex PCR, yet TCRdb's version contains in-frame clones alone and is incomplete. Counted here are around 92,000 clones, 70% to 90% occurring once; the ten biggest clones make up roughly 0.54%. The time point is: baseline, week 1 (first vaccination visit). Treatment reported: pre-vaccination baseline after standard-of-care therapy. Sample: PBMCs, taken from a glioma patient treated with radiotherapy, temozolomide or both. Receptors were obtained from a woman aged 45-60 years with glioma.

The V call is TRBV5-4, the J call TRBJ2-1; the D is unclear. Germline V gene sequence: CDR1 SGHNT, CDR2 YYREEE (reference sequence). The CDR3 is 12 amino acids. Trimming took 0 bases from V and 5 from J, leaving 3 bases between them. Here the CDR3 reads CASSLDHNEQFF. As DNA, the CDR3 is TGTGCCAGCAGCTTGGACCACAATGAGCAGTTCTTC.

This clone was seen a handful of times. CDR3 nucleotides: TGTGCCAGCAGCTTAGAAACCGGGCCCCAGTATTTT. This encodes CASSLETGPQYF. The rearrangement links TRBV7-8 to TRBJ2-3; D ambiguous. Trimming stripped 1 base from V and 12 bases from J, with 11 bases between. Germline CDR1 reads SGHVS; CDR2 reads FQNEAQ. The CDR3 covers 12 residues.

Details on this clone: The junction departs from germline at one end; a sequencing error may be responsible. This chain links TRBV6-5 with TRBJ1-6, with D maybe TRBD1 (5 bases). Germline V CDR1 and CDR2: MNHEY, SVGAGI. CDR3 length: 16 residues. The CDR3 is CASGYSMRQGDSPLHF. The DNA for the CDR3 is TGTGCCAGCGGTTACTCGATGCGGCAGGGAGATTCACCCCTCCACTTT.

CDR3 in DNA: TGTGCCAGCAGCCCCCTAGGCCGTTACACAGATACGCAGTATTTT. Its protein is CASSPLGRYTDTQYF. V usage is TRBV7-6 and J usage is TRBJ2-3, with no clear D. V lost 5 bases and J 2 bases, leaving 14 bases between the germline ends. Germline CDR1 reads SGHVS; CDR2 reads FNYEAQ. The CDR3 is made up of 15 amino acids. The full variable domain, in which reference TRBV7-6 and TRBJ2-3 provide the parts outside the CDR3, is GAGVSQSPRYKVTKRGQDVALRCDPISGHVSLYWYRQALGQGPEFLTYFNYEAQQDKSGLPNDRFSAERPEGSISTLTIQRTEQRDSAMYRCASSPLGRYTDTQYFGPGTRLTVL.

The chain is built from TRBV28 and TRBJ2-1, with 8 bases that match TRBD1. There are 16 residues in the CDR3. After removal of 4 bases from V and 1 base from J, the junction contained 6 bases not matched to a gene. Germline CDR1 is MDHEN and CDR2 is SYDVKM. The CDR3 here is CASSSPGTGSYNEQFF. As DNA, the CDR3 is TGTGCCAGCAGTTCCCCAGGGACAGGATCCTACAATGAGCAGTTCTTC.

The genes are TRBV6-1 and TRBJ2-1, with 8 bases identical to TRBD2. The CDR3 totals 15 residues. V gave up 7 bases and J gave up 10 bases; unmatched junction bases: 15. CDR1 MNHNS and CDR2 SASEGT come from the germline V gene. The CDR3 DNA reads TGTGCCAGCAATTCTCGAGGCGGGAGGAACTACGAGCAGTTCTTC. This gives the protein CASNSRGGRNYEQFF.

This sequence joins TRBV2 and TRBJ2-1, with 7 bases identical to TRBD1. The V gene's germline CDR1 is SNHLY and CDR2 FYNNEI. The CDR3 has 10 residues. DNA for the CDR3: TGTGCTGAGGGGGCCCGGGAAAAGTTCTTC. Translated: CAEGAREKFF.

The chain links TRBV5-1 to TRBJ2-6; 8 bases align to TRBD1. V trimming: 3 bases; J trimming: 0 bases; junction bases outside the gene matches: 8. CDR1 is SGHRS, CDR2 YFSETQ, per germline. This CDR3 has 18 amino acids. CDR3 sequence: CASSSTGAGPSGANVLTF. The CDR3, as DNA: TGCGCCAGCAGCTCGACAGGGGCGGGTCCCTCTGGGGCCAACGTCCTGACTTTC.

CDR3 residues: CASSFSTGTLSQETQYF. For the CDR3, the DNA is TGTGCCAGCAGTTTTTCGACAGGGACTTTGTCCCAAGAGACCCAGTACTTC. The V call is TRBV28, the J call TRBJ2-5; TRBD1 is a possible D gene (7 bases). Germline lookup yields CDR1 MDHEN and CDR2 SYDVKM. The V gene lost 3 bases and the J gene lost 1 base, with 18 bases spanning the gap. The length of the CDR3 is 17 residues.

This clone was seen just once. J is TRBJ2-3 and V is TRBV10-3; 10 nucleotides agree with TRBD2. J gave up 6 bases and V 2 bases, and 14 bases lay outside the gene matches. CDR3 length equals 18 residues. Germline CDR1 is ENHRY and CDR2 is SYGVKD. The CDR3 loop is CAISEPQGLAGVMDTQYF. CDR3 DNA sequence: TGTGCCATCAGTGAGCCACAAGGGCTAGCGGGAGTCATGGATACGCAGTATTTT.

V gene TRBV5-1 combines with J gene TRBJ1-1, with D perhaps TRBD1 (5 bases). Trimming cost V 0 bases and J 4 bases, with 19 bases left between them. The CDR3 totals 17 residues. Germline CDR1 and CDR2: SGHRS and YFSETQ. CDR3 DNA: TGCGCCAGCAGCTTGGCCGGGAGGTTAAAAGGGGCCACTGAAGCTTTCTTT. It translates to CASSLAGRLKGATEAFF.

The V and J genes are TRBV10-3 and TRBJ1-3, with unresolved D. CDR1 is ENHRY and CDR2 is SYGVKD in the germline V gene. Trimming removed 6 bases at V and 0 bases at J, with 9 bases between. The CDR3 contains 14 residues. The CDR3 loop reads CAIRASGSGNTIYF. CDR3 DNA: TGTGCCATCAGAGCATCGGGCTCTGGAAACACCATATATTTT.

The chain has TRBV5-1 and TRBJ2-7; the match to TRBD1 covers 9 bases. Unmatched junction bases numbered 6, after V lost 2 bases and J lost 0 bases. Germline values: CDR1 SGHRS, CDR2 YFSETQ. This CDR3 is 16 amino acids long. Here the CDR3 DNA reads TGCGCCAGCAGCTTAGCGACAGGGGGGCCCTCCTACGAGCAGTACTTC. It codes for CASSLATGGPSYEQYF.

This chain connects TRBV28 to TRBJ1-2; the D gene is possibly TRBD1 (5 bases). This CDR3 is 18 amino acids long. Trimming stripped 7 bases from V and 0 bases from J, with 24 bases between. Germline V gene data show CDR1 as MDHEN and CDR2 as SYDVKM. The CDR3 DNA reads as TGTGCCAGCACCACAGACGGGGGGAATTTTTTAGCTAACTATGGCTACACCTTC. It specifies CASTTDGGNFLANYGYTF.

The V and J genes are TRBV5-1 and TRBJ2-1; TRBD2 matches at 13 bases. The CDR3 contains 17 residues. The germline V gene has CDR1 SGHRS and CDR2 YFSETQ. V was pared by 2 bases and J by 3 bases, with 5 bases of the junction left unmatched. CDR3 sequence (DNA): TGCGCCAGCAGCTTTCGGACTAGCGGGAGCAACTACAATGAGCAGTTCTTC. Amino acids: CASSFRTSGSNYNEQFF.

This chain connects TRBV18 to TRBJ2-7, with a weak D call TRBD1 (6 bases). This CDR3 region has 16 residues. Trimming removed 5 bases at V and 2 bases at J, with 19 bases between. The germline CDR1 and CDR2 sequences are KGHSH and LQKENI. Written as DNA, the CDR3 is TGTGCCAGCTCAGACAGGACAGTCCTCATTGCCTACGAGCAGTACTTC. Translating it yields CASSDRTVLIAYEQYF.

CDR3 bases: TGTGCCAGCAGTGAAATTAAAGGTCAGCCCCAGCATTTT. Amino acids: CASSEIKGQPQHF. The V gene is TRBV6-1, the J gene TRBJ1-5, with unresolved D. The CDR3 sequence is 13 residues long. CDR1 is MNHNS, CDR2 SASEGT, per germline. Trimming stripped 2 bases from V and 6 bases from J, with 8 bases between.

The chain combines TRBV6-1 with TRBJ2-7, with D perhaps matching TRBD2 (6 bases). The length of the CDR3 is 13 residues. Germline CDR1 and CDR2: MNHNS and SASEGT. The V gene lost 8 bases and the J gene lost 0 bases, with 11 bases spanning the gap. The CDR3 here is CASAGQDSYEQYF. In DNA, the CDR3 is TGTGCCAGCGCGGGGCAGGACTCCTACGAGCAGTACTTC.

The chain recombines TRBV5-4 with TRBJ2-3; D is perhaps TRBD2 (6 bases). V lost 4 bases, J lost 6 bases, and 21 bases lay in between. This CDR3 is built from 16 residues. Germline V CDR1 and CDR2: SGHNT, YYREEE (reference sequence). CDR3 region: CASSPSSDLTGDTQYF. Here the CDR3 DNA reads TGTGCCAGCAGCCCATCTAGCGATCTTACGGGGGATACGCAGTATTTT.

The chain joins TRBV7-2 to TRBJ2-3; 7 bases fit TRBD2. Per the germline V gene, CDR1 is SGHTA and CDR2 is FQGNSA. The CDR3 runs 15 residues. The V gene end was trimmed by 1 base and the J gene end by 2 bases; junction bases not matched to a gene: 3. The CDR3 is CASSLDQRDTDTQYF. In DNA, the CDR3 is TGTGCCAGCAGCTTAGATCAGCGGGACACAGATACGCAGTATTTT.

V is TRBV2 and J is TRBJ1-2, with D unclear. Germline V gene data show CDR1 as SNHLY and CDR2 as FYNNEI. The CDR3 runs to 13 residues. Trimming left V 6 bases short and J 1 base short, with 9 bases between. The CDR3 here is CASRERDNYGYTF. The CDR3 DNA reads TGTGCCAGCAGGGAGAGAGATAACTATGGCTACACCTTC.

The chain has TRBV7-9 and TRBJ2-1, with D perhaps being TRBD1 or TRBD2 (7 bases each). The V gene's germline CDR1 is SEHNR and CDR2 FQNEAQ (reference sequence). There are 15 residues in the CDR3. V lost 5 bases and J 8 bases, leaving 19 bases between the germline ends. DNA of the CDR3: TGTGCCAGCAGCCCCCCTCAGGGGGGGAGGGATGAGCAGTTCTTC. This gives the protein CASSPPQGGRDEQFF.

The chain uses TRBV7-8 and TRBJ1-6; D perhaps matches TRBD1 (6 bases). V lost 1 base and J 1 base, leaving 17 bases between the germline ends. CDR3 length equals 19 residues. Germline lookup yields CDR1 SGHVS and CDR2 FQNEAQ. CDR3 nucleotide sequence: TGTGCCAGCAGCTTAGTTGTCGGACAGAGTACTTCCTATAATTCACCCCTCCACTTT. Translation gives CASSLVVGQSTSYNSPLHF.

This clone was counted a single time. The V and J genes are TRBV7-6 and TRBJ2-1; 12 bases agree with TRBD1. With V trimmed by 5 bases and J by 7 bases, 6 bases remained unmatched. Germline assignment: CDR1 SGHVS and CDR2 FNYEAQ. The CDR3 spans 15 residues. The CDR3 reads CASSRGQGARNEQFF. CDR3 nucleotides: TGTGCCAGCAGCCGGGGACAGGGGGCGAGGAATGAGCAGTTCTTC. The complete variable domain, with remaining parts taken from reference TRBV7-6 and TRBJ2-1, reads GAGVSQSPRYKVTKRGQDVALRCDPISGHVSLYWYRQALGQGPEFLTYFNYEAQQDKSGLPNDRFSAERPEGSISTLTIQRTEQRDSAMYRCASSRGQGARNEQFFGPGTRLTVL.

The chain is built from TRBV21-1 and TRBJ2-3; TRBD2 reflects the table's D call only, with no check against the DNA. TRBV21-1 is a listed pseudogene. The CDR3 is made up of 16 amino acids. The CDR3 nucleotides read TGTGCCAGCAGCAAAGAAGGCGGGACCTGCACAGATACGCAGTATTTT. It codes for CASSKEGGTCTDTQYF.

CDR3 loop: CASSELASGEGGYEQYF. The DNA for the CDR3 is TGCGCCAGCAGTGAGCTGGCTAGCGGGGAGGGGGGCTACGAGCAGTACTTC. The V and J genes are TRBV10-2 and TRBJ2-7; 9 nucleotides match TRBD2. The CDR3 totals 17 residues. Trimming removed 2 bases from V and 3 bases from J; junction bases left unmatched: 11. From germline, CDR1 is WSHSY and CDR2 SAAADI.

The gene calls are TRBV5-4 and TRBJ1-3; D uncertain. Germline V gene lookup returns CDR1 SGHNT and CDR2 YYREEE (reference sequence). The ends were cut back, 0 bases at V and 3 bases at J, with 1 base in the middle. The CDR3 extends over 12 amino acids. The CDR3 DNA follows: TGTGCCAGCAGCTTGGATGGAAACACCATATATTTT. Translation gives CASSLDGNTIYF.

The rearrangement joins TRBV9 to TRBJ2-2; TRBD2 matches 12 bases. The germline gives CDR1 SGDLS, CDR2 YYNGEE. Trimming removed 5 bases from V and 2 bases from J; junction bases left unmatched: 1. CDR3 length equals 15 residues. CDR3 sequence reads: CASSGLAGNTGELFF. CDR3 nucleotide sequence: TGTGCCAGCAGTGGACTAGCGGGAAACACCGGGGAGCTGTTTTTT.

This CDR3 is CASSCFFRDPIYGYTF. CDR3 DNA sequence: TGTGCCAGCAGCTGCTTCTTCCGGGATCCGATCTATGGCTACACCTTC. The genes are TRBV21-1 and TRBJ1-2. TRBV21-1 is given as a pseudogene. The CDR3 is made up of 16 amino acids.